This TCR beta chain was recovered during a study of cytomegalovirus exposure and HLA in healthy donors. On this clone: Its antigen is not identified. Its ends do not fully match the called genes, so a read error is possible.

Study results and limitations: As a later analysis revealed, most CMV-associated TCR beta chains appeared HLA-restricted.

The study ran its PCR with 60 Vbeta and 13 Jbeta primers. This table comes from immunoSEQ multiplex PCR, and its TCRdb copy is limited to in-frame clones, with some not included. In the table there are 95,000 to 100,000 clones, approximately 77% of which are singletons. This CDR3 contains 14 residues. CDR1 and CDR2 from the germline V gene are SSHAT and FNYEAQ (reference sequence). The sequenced sample consisted of PBMCs. This chain links TRBV7-7 with TRBJ2-5; D not certain. The origin of this receptor is a female donor in good health and CMV-seronegative. The CDR3 reads CASSPDNTKETQYF. The CDR3 DNA reads TGTGCTAGCAGCCCAGACAACACCAAAGAGACCCAGTACTTC.